Listed here are 3 T cell receptor beta chains from one sample, sequenced in a study of patients and donors after allogeneic stem cell transplantation. Using its own MiXCR run on the RT-PCR reads, TCRdb lists one record per CDR3 protein. The repertoire holds about 410,000 distinct CDR3 sequences, with 16% as singletons. The specimen was blood, either unsorted or a sorted T cell fraction (not recorded which). These receptors were collected from a human donor who was either an allogeneic HSCT recipient or a stem cell or donor lymphocyte infusion donor (not recorded which). It is not recorded whose cells these are; they may come from a transplant donor.

This clonotype was counted at least ten times. The CDR3 here is CATSRRGQGGMNTEAFF. The CDR3 DNA sequence: TGTGCCACCAGCAGAAGGGGACAGGGTGGTATGAACACTGAAGCTTTCTTT. The V gene is TRBV15, the J gene TRBJ1-1; TRBD1 agrees at 9 bases. Germline V gene data show CDR1 as LNHNV and CDR2 as YYDKDF (reference sequence). The CDR3 is 17 residues long. V trimming: 2 bases; J trimming: 0 bases; junction bases outside the gene matches: 7.

This clonotype was seen only a few times. The gene calls are TRBV14 and TRBJ1-2, with D perhaps matching TRBD1 (6 bases). The CDR3 loop spans 15 amino acids. Trimming took 3 bases from V and 3 from J, leaving 14 bases between them. Per the germline V gene, CDR1 is SGHDN and CDR2 is FVKESK. Here the CDR3 DNA reads TGTGCCAGCAGCCACAGGGGTAACAGGGACTATGGCTACACCTTC. It translates to CASSHRGNRDYGYTF.

This clonotype was picked up many times. The DNA for the CDR3 is TGCAGTGCTAGAGAAGGAAGGGGGACAGGGGACACTGAAGCTTTCTTT. Protein sequence: CSAREGRGTGDTEAFF. The chain employs TRBV20-1 and TRBJ1-1; 10 nucleotides align to TRBD1. The J segment lost 3 bases and the V segment lost 0 bases, leaving 7 bases of the junction unmatched. The CDR3 contains 16 residues. Germline V lookup: CDR1 DFQATT, CDR2 SNEGSKA (reference sequence).